This paragraph covers one T cell receptor (beta chain) sequence. The CDR3 runs to 16 residues. Germline-derived CDR1 and CDR2 are SGHTA and FQGNSA. V shed 4 bases and J shed 2 bases, with 16 bases lying between them. The sample comes from a study of blood T cell repertoires in COVID-19. Method: immunoSEQ multiplex PCR; TCRdb's copy keeps in-frame clones and lacks some. Among some 190,000 clones listed, about nine tenths were seen once. The material sequenced was peripheral blood. This TCR derives from a man aged 25 to 40 with acute or convalescent COVID-19. The J gene is TRBJ2-3, the V gene TRBV7-2; D perhaps matches TRBD2 (6 bases). The CDR3 coding sequence is TGTGCCAGCAGCTCCAGACTAGTCTCCCTCACAGATACGCAGTATTTT. Translation gives CASSSRLVSLTDTQYF.